Listed here is a single T cell receptor (beta chain). The sample comes from a study of OX40 agonist ivuxolimab in advanced cancers. Across the study: With ivuxolimab, an agonistic anti-OX40 (CD134) antibody, patients were treated. Earlier treatment with anti-PD-1, anti-PD-L1 or anti-CTLA-4 was permitted, and 35% to 40% had received some.

This CDR3 comprises 14 residues. Germline CDR1 and CDR2: ENHRY and SYGVKD. V dropped 2 bases and J dropped 0 bases, with 5 bases sitting between them. Sequencing was performed with immunoSEQ multiplex PCR; in TCRdb, only in-frame clones are kept and a portion is missing. The table has 15,000 to 20,000 clones, around 90% seen once. The clonotype originates from an adult with an advanced solid tumor such as melanoma, head and neck, liver or kidney cancer. This chain connects TRBV10-3 to TRBJ2-1; D is unclear. The material sequenced was CD4+ or CD8+ T cells sorted from blood, taken in a trial of the OX40 agonist ivuxolimab. CDR3 loop: CAISEPSSYNEQFF. For the CDR3, the DNA is TGTGCCATCAGTGAGCCGAGCTCCTACAATGAGCAGTTCTTC.